This entry describes one TCR beta chain. In this sample, this clone turned up once. What antigen it recognizes has not been identified. Per-base quality was not reported, and no clone a single base away is much larger than it. Taken from cysteine to phenylalanine, the CDR3 has 15 residues. Just CDR3 DNA is preserved here, 45 bases in frame from base 1. Clipping removes 10 bases from V and 4 bases from J, with 10 as the unmatched junction base count. As encoded in the germline V gene, CDR1 is MNHEY while CDR2 is SVGAGI. Receptors were amplified or captured by the immunoSEQ multiplex PCR assay. In the paper's pipeline: A statistical classification framework was built to diagnose cytomegalovirus status from the catalog of TCR beta chain sequences. Held by TCRdb, this immuneACCESS table contains in-frame sequences only and omits some clones. Under half of the omission traces to an unresolved V gene where checked; the cause of the rest is unknown. From that table come the V and J calls and clone size; the DNA was used to work out D and trimming. A total of 110,000 or so clones appear in this sample, nearly 97% of them only once. Roughly 0.66% of the sample is held by the ten biggest clonotypes.

The donors belonged to the validation cohort of around 120 subjects, which was separate from the roughly 670-subject first cohort. This record comes from a study of cytomegalovirus exposure and HLA in healthy donors (TCRdb year 2017). In the study overall: According to a later analysis, the 120 or so validation repertoires were produced on the same platform as the approximately 610 repertoires of the first cohort. Along with the roughly 670-subject first cohort, a separate validation cohort of some 130 different subjects was used. The study was designed to test whether signatures of past pathogen exposure could be identified by cataloging public T cell receptors. To predict cytomegalovirus infection status, the study combined high-throughput TCR immunosequencing, statistical association of individual TCRs with disease status, and machine learning. General findings and caveats noted by the study authors: The study listed 164 TCR beta chains as associated with cytomegalovirus. The classifier was reported to diagnose cytomegalovirus status with high specificity and sensitivity in both the original and validation cohorts. While some public TCRs were present in many individuals, most TCR sequences turned up only very rarely across donors. A later analysis lacked HLA typing for the validation cohort, so it scored co-occurrence in that cohort across all 130 or so repertoires. The authors suggested that the approach could potentially be generalized to other disease states and immunological phenotypes. In vitro tests confirmed that a few of the cytomegalovirus-associated TCR beta chains recognize cytomegalovirus antigens. In a later analysis, TCRs clustered in the first cohort were found to also tend to co-occur in the 100 to 150 validation repertoires, with approximately 95% of cluster scores above 0.

The source is a woman between 18 and 29 years old in good health and CMV-seronegative. The sequenced sample consisted of PBMCs. The chain is encoded by TRBV6-5 joined to TRBJ2-5; 12 bases in the middle match TRBD1. The CDR3 in this case is CATQGTGGGGETQYF. In nucleotides, the sequence is TGTGCCACCCAGGGGACAGGGGGCGGAGGAGAGACCCAGTACTTC.